The present entry profiles one TCR beta chain with its context. Its cognate antigen is unknown. The data are from a study of shared clonotypes between healthy human individuals. Study-level background: Those who served as donors were a couple of women and a few men between the ages of 18 and 49. Study-wide findings and caveats: Estimated clonotype richness was generally higher in naive than memory subsets. Roughly 5.3% of naive CD4 clonotypes were common to a handful of donors.

The V end lost 0 bases, the J end lost 7 bases, and 10 bases lay between the germline ends. The germline gives CDR1 SGHAT, CDR2 FQNNGV. The CDR3 runs 14 residues. Repertoires were generated with immunoSEQ multiplex PCR, while TCRdb's copy carries only in-frame clones and drops some. The table has some 1,400,000 clones, 96% seen once. This TCR was sampled from a man aged 25-40 years in good health. V usage is TRBV11-2 and J usage is TRBJ1-3; D not resolved. Sequenced sample: naive CD4+ T cells sorted from blood. Subset of the sample: CD45RA+ positively selected. The CDR3 nucleotides are TGTGCCAGCAGCTTAGATCACGCAAGGAACACCATATATTTT. Amino acids: CASSLDHARNTIYF.